The source of this TCR beta chain is a study of T-cell reconstitution after alpha-beta-depleted transplantation in children. Findings of the study overall: At one year after transplant, newly produced T cells mostly accounted for T-cell counts and diversity.

This sample's TCRbeta library carried unique molecular identifier barcodes. MiXCR was run by TCRdb on the PCR reads, yielding one entry per CDR3 protein. The repertoire has about 400,000 distinct CDR3 sequences, around 15% of them found once; the top ten carry 29%. This clonotype was counted a few times. Its cognate antigen is unknown. This sample comprised PBMCs, mostly from graft donor cells, obtained 360 days after TCRalphabeta/CD19-depleted stem cell transplant. The clonotype originates from a boy younger than two who had a stem cell transplant for Wiskott-Aldrich syndrome, so the T cells may come from the graft donor.

This chain's CDR3 is CASSYYTDQPQHF. CDR3 DNA sequence: TGTGCCAGCAGTTACTACACTGATCAGCCCCAGCATTTT. The chain links TRBV28 to TRBJ1-5; no firm D call. CDR3 length: 13 residues. V lost 4 bases, J lost 5 bases, and 9 bases lay in between. CDR1 and CDR2 (germline): MDHEN, SYDVKM.